These 6 T cell receptor beta chains were sequenced from one sample in a study of blood T cell repertoires in COVID-19. TCRdb keeps only in-frame clones here, not all; method: immunoSEQ multiplex PCR. This repertoire shows about 220,000 clones, roughly 80% found once; its top ten account for 2.5%. The sample consisted of peripheral blood. The receptors shown here come from a woman aged 40 to 50 with active or convalescent COVID-19.

The gene calls are TRBV29-1 and TRBJ2-2, with a tentative D call TRBD1 (6 bases). Germline CDR1 and CDR2: SQVTM and ANQGSEA. The CDR3 loop spans 16 amino acids. The V gene lost 2 bases and the J gene lost 1 base, with 14 bases spanning the gap. CDR3 in DNA: TGCAGCGTTGAAAGATTCGGACAGTTGAACACCGGGGAGCTGTTTTTT. This translates into CSVERFGQLNTGELFF.

The J gene is TRBJ2-1, the V gene TRBV14; 11 bases are a match to TRBD2. The V segment lost 0 bases and the J segment 3 bases; nucleotides outside the gene matches: 7. Germline CDR1 and CDR2: SGHDN and FVKESK. There are 18 residues in the CDR3. Here the CDR3 reads CASSQDELAGASYNEQFF. The DNA of the CDR3 is TGTGCCAGCAGCCAAGATGAACTAGCGGGGGCTAGCTACAATGAGCAGTTCTTC.

This chain joins TRBV5-4 and TRBJ2-1; TRBD1 matches 8 bases. With V trimmed by 4 bases and J by 2 bases, 8 bases remained unmatched. This CDR3 region has 16 residues. From germline, CDR1 is SGHNT and CDR2 YYREEE (reference sequence). CDR3: CASSLPTGDTYNEQFF. The CDR3 DNA reads as TGTGCCAGCAGCCTACCGACAGGGGACACCTACAATGAGCAGTTCTTC.

The chain recombines TRBV5-1 with TRBJ1-4, with 8 bases matching TRBD1. The ends lost 2 bases at V and 4 bases at J; junction bases unmatched: 4. The CDR3 loop spans 15 amino acids. In germline, CDR1 is SGHRS, CDR2 YFSETQ. CDR3 sequence reads: CASSLRTGINEKLFF. CDR3 bases: TGCGCCAGCAGCTTACGGACAGGGATTAATGAAAAACTGTTTTTT.

This clone was observed once. The chain carries TRBV5-1 and TRBJ1-6; D is perhaps TRBD1 (6 bases). Germline-derived CDR1 and CDR2 are SGHRS and YFSETQ. V lost 1 base, J lost 8 bases, and 16 bases lay in between. This CDR3 comprises 16 residues. The chain's CDR3 is CASSLPLGQQDSPLHF. CDR3 bases: TGCGCCAGCAGCTTGCCGTTAGGACAGCAGGATTCACCCCTCCACTTT. The entire variable domain, with the rest obtained from reference TRBV5-1 and TRBJ1-6, is as follows: KAGVTQTPRYLIKTRGQQVTLSCSPISGHRSVSWYQQTPGQGLQFLFEYFSETQRNKGNFPGRFSGRQFSNSRSEMNVSTLELGDSALYLCASSLPLGQQDSPLHFGNGTRLTVT.

The chain joins TRBV14 to TRBJ1-4; maybe TRBD1 (6 bases). Germline V gene data show CDR1 as SGHDN and CDR2 as FVKESK. Trimming cost V 3 bases and J 8 bases, with 16 bases left between them. The CDR3 is made up of 15 amino acids. This CDR3 is CASSQRTARGEKLFF. CDR3 DNA: TGTGCCAGCAGCCAGAGGACAGCCCGGGGAGAAAAACTGTTTTTT.